The 25 T cell receptor beta chains below all came from one sample that was sequenced in a study of CD8 T cells in Susac syndrome. When the RNA was reverse transcribed, random hexamers were used with an input of 0.5 to 1 ug. MiXCR was run by TCRdb on the immunoSEQ multiplex PCR reads, yielding one entry per CDR3 protein. The sample carries about 400,000 distinct CDR3 sequences, around 83% recorded once. Sample: CD8+ T cells from PBMCs. The receptors derive from a human donor with multiple sclerosis.

The J gene is TRBJ1-2, the V gene TRBV30; the D gene is possibly TRBD1 (6 bases). Between the trimmed V and J ends, which lost 0 bases and 8 bases, there was a span of 13 bases. The germline CDR1 and CDR2 sequences are GTSNPN and SVGIG (reference sequence). The CDR3 sequence is 13 residues long. The CDR3 here is CAWSVTTGRGYTF. Here the CDR3 DNA reads TGTGCCTGGAGTGTAACAACAGGGCGAGGCTACACCTTC. The full variable domain, rest sourced from reference TRBV30 and TRBJ1-2, is SQTIHQWPATLVQPVGSPLSLECTVEGTSNPNLYWYRQAAGRGLQLLFYSVGIGQISSEVPQNLSASRPQDRQFILSSKKLLLSDSGFYLCAWSVTTGRGYTFGSGTRLTVV.

The chain combines TRBV6-4 with TRBJ2-3; TRBD1 aligns across 8 bases. J lost 4 bases, V lost 3 bases, and 9 bases had no gene match. The CDR3 loop spans 16 amino acids. Germline V lookup: CDR1 MRHNA, CDR2 SNTAGT. The CDR3 DNA follows: TGTGCCAGCAGTGAGTCCGGACAGGGCAGCCCAGATACGCAGTATTTT. Translated, it gives CASSESGQGSPDTQYF.

The V call is TRBV7-6, the J call TRBJ2-3; 11 bases align to TRBD2. Germline V gene sequence: CDR1 SGHVS, CDR2 FNYEAQ. This CDR3 region has 19 residues. V lost 3 bases, J lost 3 bases, and 14 bases stayed unmatched. This CDR3 is CASSLTSGNIRRLTDTQYF. The CDR3 DNA sequence: TGTGCCAGCAGCTTGACTAGCGGGAACATTAGGAGGTTGACAGATACGCAGTATTTT.

The chain employs TRBV30 and TRBJ1-2, with 7 bases identical to TRBD1. The ends lost 0 bases at V and 5 bases at J; junction bases unmatched: 6. CDR3 length: 14 residues. Germline CDR1 GTSNPN, CDR2 SVGIG (reference sequence). The CDR3 region has the DNA TGTGCCTGGAGTGTGGGGGACAGCGTGTATGGCTACACCTTC. Translated: CAWSVGDSVYGYTF.

The V call is TRBV5-1, the J call TRBJ1-6, with 10 bases aligning to TRBD1. The germline V gene has CDR1 SGHRS and CDR2 YFSETQ. CDR3 size: 14 residues. Trimming took 4 bases from V and 8 from J; bases not matched to a gene: 3. Written as DNA, the CDR3 is TGCGCCAGCAGCCCCGGGACAGGGGATTCACCCCTCCACTTT. It yields the protein CASSPGTGDSPLHF.

This chain links TRBV30 with TRBJ2-7; TRBD1 matches 11 bases. Looked up from germline, CDR1 is GTSNPN and CDR2 is SVGIG (reference sequence). This CDR3 is built from 14 residues. J was trimmed by 3 bases and V by 0 bases; bases with no gene match: 1. CDR3 residues: CAWSVGTGGYEQYF. The DNA for the CDR3 is TGTGCCTGGAGTGTTGGGACAGGGGGCTACGAGCAGTACTTC.

The chain recombines TRBV6-1 with TRBJ2-3, with a possible D match to TRBD2 (6 bases). The CDR3 runs to 16 residues. The germline V and J ends were trimmed by 8 bases and 1 base, with 19 bases remaining between them. CDR1 is MNHNS, CDR2 SASEGT, per germline. CDR3 protein: CASFIGRGGGTDTQYF. The CDR3, as DNA: TGTGCCAGCTTCATCGGGCGGGGCGGAGGCACAGATACGCAGTATTTT.

The J gene is TRBJ2-2, the V gene TRBV28, with D possibly TRBD1 on 5 matching bases. From germline, CDR1 is MDHEN and CDR2 SYDVKM. This CDR3 is 15 amino acids long. Trimming took off 4 bases at V and 3 bases at J, with 12 bases between the two ends. The CDR3: CASSWADTYTGELFF. CDR3 nucleotides: TGTGCCAGCAGTTGGGCGGACACTTACACCGGGGAGCTGTTTTTT.

This chain links TRBV12-3 or TRBV12-4 with TRBJ1-5; tentatively, D is TRBD1 (5 bases). CDR3 length: 16 residues. Deletions cut 6 bases from V and 1 base from J, with 16 bases between. For the CDR3, the DNA is TGTGCCAGCAGGCCTGGGGGACTAGGAAGCAATCAGCCCCAGCATTTT. The encoded protein is CASRPGGLGSNQPQHF.

V and J are TRBV2 and TRBJ2-7; 7 bases line up with TRBD1. The CDR3 has 13 residues. Germline CDR1 SNHLY, CDR2 FYNNEI. V gave up 10 bases and J gave up 4 bases; unmatched junction bases: 10. For the CDR3, the DNA is TGTGCCACCAAGGACAGGCCATATTACGAGCAGTACTTC. Protein product: CATKDRPYYEQYF. Looking up the rest from reference TRBV2 and TRBJ2-7 gives the full variable domain: EPEVTQTPSHQVTQMGQEVILRCVPISNHLYFYWYRQILGQKVEFLVSFYNNEISEKSEIFDDQFSVERPDGSNFTLKIRSTKLEDSAMYFCATKDRPYYEQYFGPGTRLTVT.

This CDR3 reads CASSPLVRWGHEQYF. CDR3 nucleotide sequence: TGCGCCAGCAGCCCTTTGGTGAGATGGGGCCACGAGCAGTACTTC. The V gene is TRBV4-1, the J gene TRBJ2-7; possible D gene TRBD1, 5 bases. Germline CDR1 reads MGHRA; CDR2 reads YSYEKL. V shed 4 bases and J shed 5 bases, with 18 bases lying between them. The CDR3 loop spans 15 amino acids.

The chain is built from TRBV11-1 and TRBJ1-2, with D perhaps matching TRBD1 (5 bases). Trimming left V 2 bases short and J 0 bases short, with 25 bases between. The CDR3 is made up of 20 amino acids. Germline V gene lookup returns CDR1 SGHAT and CDR2 FQDESV (reference sequence). CDR3 DNA sequence: TGTGCCAGCAGCTTACAGGATCTAGGCAGGGCTCGGACCGCTAACTATGGCTACACCTTC. Encoded protein: CASSLQDLGRARTANYGYTF.

The chain joins TRBV29-1 to TRBJ1-1; TRBD1 matches 7 bases. The CDR3 totals 12 residues. Germline CDR1 and CDR2: SQVTM and ANQGSEA. V dropped 6 bases and J dropped 5; count of bases not matched to a gene: 6. This chain's CDR3 is CSVRGSETEAFF. CDR3 DNA: TGCAGCGTCAGGGGGTCTGAGACTGAAGCTTTCTTT.

The chain carries TRBV14 and TRBJ1-1, with unresolved D. V was clipped by 0 bases and J by 11 bases, with 10 bases between them. CDR3 length: 12 amino acids. Germline values: CDR1 SGHDN, CDR2 FVKESK. The CDR3 region is CASSQDSRKAFF. The CDR3 DNA reads as TGTGCCAGCAGCCAAGACTCTCGGAAGGCTTTCTTT.

The rearrangement uses TRBV28 and TRBJ2-5; 7 bases match TRBD2. Per the germline V gene, CDR1 is MDHEN and CDR2 is SYDVKM. V was pared by 11 bases and J by 2 bases, with 11 bases of the junction left unmatched. The CDR3 runs 14 residues. The CDR3 DNA is TGTGCCTCCATGCCAAGGGACTATCAAGAGACCCAGTACTTC. It encodes CASMPRDYQETQYF.

This chain connects TRBV7-9 to TRBJ1-2; a possible D gene is TRBD1 (5 bases). The CDR3 contains 16 residues. Trimming took 4 bases from V and 2 from J, leaving 17 bases between them. Germline CDR1 and CDR2: SEHNR and FQNEAQ (reference sequence). CDR3 protein: CASSSFNLGDNYGYTF. For the CDR3, the DNA is TGTGCCAGCAGCTCCTTTAATCTAGGGGACAACTATGGCTACACCTTC.

The rearrangement joins TRBV19 to TRBJ2-7; D assignment may be TRBD1 or TRBD2 (5 bases each). Per germline, CDR1 LNHDA and CDR2 SQIVND (reference sequence). This CDR3 is built from 11 residues. Trimming shortened V by 10 bases and J by 6 bases, and 13 bases separated the two germline ends. The CDR3 DNA follows: TGTGCCACCCGAGGGGCCCTCGAGCAGTACTTC. Amino acids: CATRGALEQYF.

The chain uses TRBV29-1 and TRBJ2-7; 8 bases line up with TRBD1. This CDR3 contains 13 residues. Germline V gene data show CDR1 as SQVTM and CDR2 as ANQGSEA. V gave up 0 bases and J gave up 6 bases; unmatched junction bases: 4. In DNA form, the CDR3 reads TGCAGCGTTGAAGAGGGACAGGTGGGCGAGCAGTACTTC. Translating gives CSVEEGQVGEQYF.

This clonotype was seen a single time. This rearrangement joins TRBV14 to TRBJ1-1; D gene unclear. Germline lookup yields CDR1 SGHDN and CDR2 FVKESK. The CDR3 contains 14 residues. V was pared by 1 base and J by 3 bases, with 9 bases between. The DNA for the CDR3 is TGTGCCAGCAGCCAAGTGTCCCCCGACACTGAAGCTTTCTTT. It translates to CASSQVSPDTEAFF.

This rearrangement joins TRBV27 to TRBJ2-1; a weak D match, TRBD2 (5 bases). This CDR3 spans 16 amino acids. Germline V gene data show CDR1 as MNHEY and CDR2 as SMNVEV (reference sequence). The germline V and J ends were trimmed by 5 bases and 8 bases, with 22 bases remaining between them. The CDR3 is CASSPGLERSTDEQFF. In nucleotides, the CDR3 is TGTGCCAGCAGTCCGGGGTTGGAGCGGAGCACGGATGAGCAGTTCTTC.

The gene calls are TRBV12-3 or TRBV12-4 and TRBJ2-5, with D possibly TRBD2 on 5 matching bases. The CDR3 runs 14 residues. Between the trimmed V and J ends, which lost 5 bases and 1 base, there was a span of 11 bases. The CDR3 region is CASSPAEFQETQYF. CDR3 bases: TGTGCCAGCAGTCCAGCGGAATTCCAAGAGACCCAGTACTTC.

The genes are TRBV4-1 and TRBJ2-3; TRBD2 matches 10 bases. The junction had 14 bases not matched to a gene; V was cut back by 4 bases and J by 4 bases. The CDR3 is made up of 18 amino acids. The germline V gene has CDR1 MGHRA and CDR2 YSYEKL. This chain's CDR3 is CASSPTNNLAGAADTQYF. CDR3 sequence (DNA): TGCGCCAGCAGCCCGACAAACAATCTAGCGGGGGCCGCAGATACGCAGTATTTT.

The chain joins TRBV7-2 to TRBJ2-1; TRBD2 might be the D (6 bases). Germline lookup yields CDR1 SGHTA and CDR2 FQGNSA. V lost 3 bases, J lost 8 bases, and 11 bases lay in between. There are 13 residues in the CDR3. As DNA, the CDR3 is TGTGCCAGCAGCTTCCTAGCGATCGATGAGCAGTTCTTC. Translated: CASSFLAIDEQFF.

The rearrangement uses TRBV11-1 and TRBJ1-1; D remains unclear. V was cut by 5 bases and J by 8 bases, with 12 bases left in between. Germline-derived CDR1 and CDR2 are SGHAT and FQDESV (reference sequence). This CDR3 is 12 amino acids long. The CDR3 nucleotides read TGTGCCAGCAGCCCCTGGCGAGGCGAAGCTTTCTTT. It encodes CASSPWRGEAFF.

A word on this clonotype: The junction shows a germline mismatch at one end, possibly a read error. The chain couples TRBV27 to TRBJ2-2; a possible D gene is TRBD1 (6 bases). The CDR3 has 13 amino acids. CDR1 and CDR2 from the germline V gene are MNHEY and SMNVEV (reference sequence). The CDR3: CASSNRVHRGAVF. For the CDR3, the DNA is TGTGCCAGCAGTAACAGGGTTCACCGGGGAGCTGTTTTT.